The clone carrying this T cell receptor (beta chain) is medium-sized (0.01 to 0.1%) within its sample. This sample stems from a study of blood T cell repertoires in COVID-19. Study as a whole: Material from acute and convalescent COVID-19 was sourced from the United States, Italy and Spain. T cells, B-cell-depleted T cells, or PBMCs supplied cDNA or gDNA.

Per the study methods: Using reference gene primer amplification, nucleated cell counts were estimated. TCRdb's table, derived via immunoSEQ multiplex PCR, lists solely in-frame clones and lacks some. V, J and clone size were drawn from that table, and D and trimming were deduced from the DNA. Of about 59,000 clones listed, about 70% are singletons. Trimming took 1 base from V and 6 from J; bases not matched to a gene: 2. The CDR3 loop spans 14 amino acids. The germline gives CDR1 LNHNV, CDR2 YYDKDF (reference sequence). This sequence joins TRBV15 and TRBJ1-5, with 8 bases aligning to TRBD1. This receptor was identified in a woman aged 45-60 years with active or convalescent COVID-19. Sequenced: peripheral blood. The DNA for the CDR3 is TGTGCCACCAGCAGAGGACAGGGGACTCAGCCCCAGCATTTT. Protein: CATSRGQGTQPQHF.